These 24 T cell receptor beta chains originate from one sample sequenced in a study of blood T cell repertoires in COVID-19. Assay used: immunoSEQ multiplex PCR; TCRdb lists only in-frame clones, some missing. Among about 130,000 clones, about four fifths were seen once, and the ten largest hold 10% to 15%. The specimen was peripheral blood. These receptors were taken from a man in his sixties with acute or convalescent COVID-19.

This clone was observed a single time. CDR3 DNA sequence: TGTGCCAGCAAGCTAGCGGGAGGGGGCACAGATACGCAGTATTTT. Protein product: CASKLAGGGTDTQYF. The chain joins TRBV27 to TRBJ2-3, with 12 bases lining up with TRBD2. Trimming removed 7 bases from V and 1 base from J; junction bases left unmatched: 3. The CDR3 spans 15 residues. Germline V gene lookup returns CDR1 MNHEY and CDR2 SMNVEV (reference sequence).

The J gene is TRBJ2-7, the V gene TRBV12-3 or TRBV12-4; TRBD2 is a possible D gene (6 bases). This CDR3 contains 13 residues. V was trimmed by 5 bases and J by 7 bases, leaving 15 bases between them. CDR3 sequence reads: CASSRDSLGEQYF. CDR3 sequence (DNA): TGTGCCAGCAGTAGGGACTCCCTGGGGGAGCAGTACTTC.

CDR3 DNA sequence: TGCGCCAGCAGCTTGGCTACAGGGGCCAATCAGCCCCAGCATTTT. Translating it yields CASSLATGANQPQHF. The chain is built from TRBV5-1 and TRBJ1-5, with TRBD1 matching 7 bases. This CDR3 region has 15 residues. Germline V gene data show CDR1 as SGHRS and CDR2 as YFSETQ. V dropped 0 bases and J dropped 3; count of bases not matched to a gene: 3.

V gene TRBV5-4 combines with J gene TRBJ2-5, with D possibly matching TRBD2 (5 bases). The V and J ends lost 4 bases and 1 base respectively, with 11 bases between them. The CDR3 is made up of 14 amino acids. CDR1 is SGHNT, CDR2 YYREEE, per germline (reference sequence). CDR3 protein: CASSRTGIQETQYF. The CDR3 coding sequence is TGTGCCAGCAGCCGTACCGGGATCCAAGAGACCCAGTACTTC.

The CDR3 loop reads CASSSQTSPSTDTQYF. CDR3 DNA: TGCGCCAGCAGCTCCCAGACTAGCCCTAGCACAGATACGCAGTATTTT. This chain connects TRBV5-1 to TRBJ2-3, with 7 nucleotides matching TRBD2. Trimming took 3 bases from V and 0 from J; bases not matched to a gene: 7. The CDR3 totals 16 residues. Germline V lookup: CDR1 SGHRS, CDR2 YFSETQ.

The chain uses TRBV7-2 and TRBJ1-1, with D perhaps matching TRBD1 (5 bases). V shed 3 bases and J shed 1 base, with 12 bases lying between them. Germline CDR1 reads SGHTA; CDR2 reads FQGNSA. The CDR3 is 15 residues long. The CDR3: CASSFSSGSNTEAFF. CDR3 DNA: TGTGCCAGCAGCTTTAGCTCAGGGTCGAACACTGAAGCTTTCTTT.

The chain joins TRBV6-4 to TRBJ1-2, with 8 positions matching TRBD1. This CDR3 is 15 amino acids long. V lost 4 bases, J lost 4 bases, and 8 bases stayed unmatched. CDR1 MRHNA and CDR2 SNTAGT come from the germline V gene. The CDR3 loop is CASSARQGPTYGYTF. CDR3 bases: TGTGCCAGCAGTGCCAGACAGGGGCCCACCTATGGCTACACCTTC.

CDR3 region: CAWAKGLAREQFF. Here the CDR3 DNA reads TGTGCCTGGGCCAAGGGACTAGCTCGTGAGCAGTTCTTC. The chain has TRBV30 and TRBJ2-1, with 9 positions matching TRBD2. The CDR3 contains 13 residues. V trimming: 5 bases; J trimming: 9 bases; junction bases outside the gene matches: 8. Germline V lookup: CDR1 GTSNPN, CDR2 SVGIG (reference sequence).

The count of this clone is one. The rearrangement joins TRBV5-4 to TRBJ2-2; D gene uncertain. Trimming pared 3 bases from V and 2 bases from J, leaving 11 bases between. The CDR3 is 15 residues long. Germline CDR1 reads SGHNT; CDR2 reads YYREEE (reference sequence). CDR3 DNA: TGTGCCAGCAGCTCGGAGAGGATTAACACCGGGGAGCTGTTTTTT. As protein: CASSSERINTGELFF.

The chain couples TRBV5-5 to TRBJ1-2, with D perhaps matching TRBD1 (5 bases). The CDR3 totals 15 residues. The germline V gene encodes CDR1 SGHKS and CDR2 YYEKEE (reference sequence). Trimming pared 0 bases from V and 2 bases from J, leaving 11 bases between. DNA of the CDR3: TGTGCCAGCAGCTTGGCGTCAGGGATCAACTATGGCTACACCTTC. It codes for CASSLASGINYGYTF. The full variable domain, in which reference TRBV5-5 and TRBJ1-2 provide the parts outside the CDR3, is DAGVTQSPTHLIKTRGQQVTLRCSPISGHKSVSWYQQVLGQGPQFIFQYYEKEERGRGNFPDRFSARQFPNYSSELNVNALLLGDSALYLCASSLASGINYGYTFGSGTRLTVV.

V is TRBV28 and J is TRBJ2-7, with 9 nucleotides matching TRBD1. Germline V gene lookup returns CDR1 MDHEN and CDR2 SYDVKM. J lost 0 bases, V lost 3 bases, and 9 bases had no gene match. CDR3 length: 17 amino acids. The CDR3 sequence: CASSFRSQGAFSYEQYF. In DNA, the CDR3 is TGTGCCAGCAGTTTCCGGTCACAGGGGGCCTTCTCCTACGAGCAGTACTTC. Together with reference TRBV28 and TRBJ2-7, the CDR3 gives the full variable domain: DVKVTQSSRYLVKRTGEKVFLECVQDMDHENMFWYRQDPGLGLRLIYFSYDVKMKEKGDIPEGYSVSREKKERFSLILESASTNQTSMYLCASSFRSQGAFSYEQYFGPGTRLTVT.

V and J are TRBV6-2 or TRBV6-3 and TRBJ1-2; D might be TRBD1 (5 bases). The CDR3 has 13 residues. CDR1 MNHEY and CDR2 SVGEGT come from the germline V gene. Between the trimmed V and J ends, which lost 2 bases and 7 bases, there was a span of 11 bases. The CDR3 sequence: CASSYTQGTGYTF. In DNA, the CDR3 is TGTGCCAGCAGTTACACTCAGGGAACTGGCTACACCTTC.

The chain has TRBV6-1 and TRBJ2-5; D is undetermined. The V end was cut by 2 bases, the J end by 1 base, with 14 bases between. Germline V CDR1 and CDR2: MNHNS, SASEGT. This CDR3 region has 16 residues. The CDR3 sequence: CASSEYSMGSQETQYF. The CDR3 DNA sequence: TGTGCCAGCAGTGAATATAGTATGGGCAGCCAAGAGACCCAGTACTTC.

This clone occurred many times. The chain has TRBV4-2 and TRBJ2-2; a possible D gene is TRBD1 (5 bases). This CDR3 region has 14 residues. CDR1 and CDR2 (germline): LGHNA, YNFKEQ. Trimming left V 4 bases short and J 13 bases short, with 19 bases between. Here the CDR3 DNA reads TGTGCCAGCAGCCTACTCGGGTCAGGGCGTCGGCTGTTTTTT. Amino acid sequence: CASSLLGSGRRLFF.

This chain uses TRBV29-1 with TRBJ1-4; maybe TRBD1 (6 bases). The CDR3 is made up of 14 amino acids. Germline V lookup: CDR1 SQVTM, CDR2 ANQGSEA. V was cut by 6 bases and J by 8 bases, with 19 bases left in between. The CDR3 loop reads CSVTGGGEDEKLFF. The CDR3 nucleotides read TGCAGCGTGACGGGAGGGGGGGAAGACGAAAAACTGTTTTTT.

The rearrangement links TRBV10-3 to TRBJ2-5; maybe TRBD1 (6 bases). V was shortened by 0 bases and J by 4 bases, with 12 bases between the two germline ends. The CDR3 is made up of 15 amino acids. CDR1 is ENHRY and CDR2 is SYGVKD in the germline V gene. CDR3 nucleotide sequence: TGTGCCATCAGTGAGTCAGGGGGAGACCGAGAGACCCAGTACTTC. Translating it yields CAISESGGDRETQYF.

This clone was seen once. The gene calls are TRBV5-8 and TRBJ2-2, with 9 bases that match TRBD1. Germline V gene sequence: CDR1 SGHTS, CDR2 YDEGEE. The CDR3 is 15 amino acids. The V and J ends lost 4 bases and 6 bases, in that order; junction bases with no gene match: 7. CDR3 in amino acids: CASSPWTGEPGELFF. The CDR3 DNA follows: TGTGCCAGCAGCCCATGGACAGGGGAACCCGGGGAGCTGTTTTTT.

The V gene is TRBV19, the J gene TRBJ1-3; D is unclear. This CDR3 has 19 amino acids. From germline, CDR1 is LNHDA and CDR2 SQIVND (reference sequence). V was trimmed by 5 bases and J by 2 bases, leaving 25 bases between them. Written as DNA, the CDR3 is TGTGCCAGTAGTCCTTATTACGTGAATTCAGGAGGACCTGGAAACACCATATATTTT. Translation: CASSPYYVNSGGPGNTIYF.

This clone was picked up one time. The gene calls are TRBV3-1 (or the pseudogene TRBV3-2) and TRBJ2-3, with D tentatively TRBD1 (6 bases). V was trimmed by 0 bases and J by 0 bases, leaving 13 bases between them. Germline CDR1 is LGHDT and CDR2 is YNNKEL (reference sequence). The CDR3 has 17 residues. The CDR3 DNA reads as TGTGCCAGCAGCCAAGACCCGTTTACAGGGAGCACAGATACGCAGTATTTT. This codes for CASSQDPFTGSTDTQYF.

The V and J genes are TRBV4-1 and TRBJ2-7; 12 bases agree with TRBD2. The V gene's germline CDR1 is MGHRA and CDR2 YSYEKL. V lost 5 bases and J lost 9; bases outside the gene matches: 11. CDR3 length: 15 amino acids. The CDR3: CASSSLAGGDRGQYF. CDR3 nucleotides: TGCGCCAGCAGCTCACTAGCGGGAGGTGACCGGGGGCAGTACTTC.

The rearrangement links TRBV9 to TRBJ1-3, with D tentatively TRBD1 (6 bases). From germline, CDR1 is SGDLS and CDR2 YYNGEE. The CDR3 extends over 15 amino acids. The V end lost 4 bases, the J end lost 0 bases, and 11 bases lay between the germline ends. The CDR3 spells CASSLTGSSGNTIYF. The CDR3 DNA reads as TGTGCCAGCAGCCTAACAGGGTCCTCTGGAAACACCATATATTTT.

The chain is built from TRBV18 and TRBJ1-2, with a tentative D call TRBD1 (6 bases). From germline, CDR1 is KGHSH and CDR2 LQKENI. The CDR3 is 15 residues long. With 6 bases removed from V and 5 bases from J, the gap between germline ends came to 19 bases. This CDR3 is CASSQNRQDGYGYTF. The CDR3 DNA sequence: TGTGCCAGCTCTCAGAATCGACAGGACGGATATGGCTACACCTTC. Based on the CDR3 plus reference TRBV18 and TRBJ1-2, the full variable domain is NAGVMQNPRHLVRRRGQEARLRCSPMKGHSHVYWYRQLPEEGLKFMVYLQKENIIDESGMPKERFSAEFPKEGPSILRIQQVVRGDSAAYFCASSQNRQDGYGYTFGSGTRLTVV.

On this clone itself: One end of the junction varies from germline; a read error may be responsible. J is TRBJ1-4 and V is TRBV28, with TRBD1 matching 9 bases. There are 11 residues in the CDR3. From germline, CDR1 is MDHEN and CDR2 SYDVKM. In DNA, the CDR3 is TGTGCCAGCAGTTTACGGGACAGGGAGGTTTTT. It is translated as CASSLRDREVF.

The V gene is TRBV5-1, the J gene TRBJ2-7; possibly TRBD1 for D (6 bases). V lost 4 bases, J lost 0 bases, and 8 bases lay in between. The CDR3 runs to 13 residues. From germline, CDR1 is SGHRS and CDR2 YFSETQ. CDR3 sequence: CASSPDSSYEQYF. As DNA, the CDR3 is TGCGCCAGCAGCCCGGACAGCTCCTACGAGCAGTACTTC.